This TCR beta chain appears in the sequencing data of a study of blood T cell repertoires in COVID-19. Across the whole study: T cells, B-cell-depleted T cells, or PBMCs supplied cDNA or gDNA.

Clones were read by immunoSEQ multiplex PCR, and TCRdb kept only the in-frame ones, dropping some. This table holds 250,000 to 400,000 clones, about 87% found once. Participants were aged about 18 to 100 years from 20 to 30 US areas. Participants reported their clinical history, and cohort assignment relied on those reports. This clone was observed a few times. Germline CDR1 reads LNHDA; CDR2 reads SQIVND (reference sequence). Trimming pared 5 bases from V and 5 bases from J, leaving 9 bases between. The length of the CDR3 is 12 residues. V gene TRBV19 combines with J gene TRBJ1-2; D might be TRBD1 (5 bases). This receptor was identified in a woman in her twenties or thirties who had recovered from COVID-19. The sample was PBMCs or T cells enriched from blood (not recorded which). CDR3 region: CASSRREYGYTF. In DNA, the CDR3 is TGTGCCAGTAGTCGCAGGGAATATGGCTACACCTTC.